The clone carrying this T cell receptor beta chain was observed a handful of times. Its antigen remains unknown. cDNA libraries of TCR beta carried unique molecular identifiers. Out of roughly 0.95 to 11 million T cells, 450,000 to 600,000 cDNA molecules were generated. TCRdb passed the PCR reads through MiXCR, listing each CDR3 protein once. This sample has hundreds of thousands of distinct CDR3 sequences, with around 27% found just once. The sample belongs to a study of post-analysis software for immune sequencing data. About the research overall: Relapsing-remitting, secondary progressive and progressive-relapsing forms of multiple sclerosis all featured among disease courses. General observations from the study: Multiple sclerosis patients had significantly lower normalized Chao1 diversity than controls. F-measure co-clustering was strong for batch-matched samples.

The receptor comes from a girl between 10 and 17 years old with multiple sclerosis. The specimen was blood.

The DNA of the CDR3 is TGTGCCAGCAGCGTTACAGGGCGGAGCAATCAGCCCCAGCATTTT. It translates to CASSVTGRSNQPQHF. The chain carries TRBV7-2 and TRBJ1-5, with D possibly matching TRBD1 (6 bases). Germline assignment: CDR1 SGHTA and CDR2 FQGNSA. This CDR3 is 15 amino acids long. V lost 5 bases to trimming and J lost 1 base, with 12 bases between them.